The 16 T cell receptor beta chains given below trace back to one sample, sequenced in a study of shared clonotypes between healthy human individuals. Libraries were prepared by immunoSEQ multiplex PCR; TCRdb keeps only in-frame clonotypes and omits some of them. The sample has around 690,000 clones; about 90% are singletons. Sample: memory CD8+ T cells from PBMCs. Stated subset: CD45RO+ cells pooled with CCR7-negative TemRA cells. The origin of the receptors is a young man in good health. Some clones in this sample may be carry-over from other donors' samples.

The chain joins TRBV27 to TRBJ2-1; D may be TRBD2 (5 bases). Germline values: CDR1 MNHEY, CDR2 SMNVEV (reference sequence). V lost 3 bases, J lost 7 bases, and 10 bases lay in between. There are 13 residues in the CDR3. CDR3 residues: CASSFLAMNEQFF. In DNA form, the CDR3 reads TGTGCCAGCAGTTTTTTAGCGATGAATGAGCAGTTCTTC.

The chain links TRBV2 to TRBJ1-5, with D possibly TRBD1 on 6 matching bases. CDR3 length: 14 residues. The germline V gene encodes CDR1 SNHLY and CDR2 FYNNEI. Trimming removed 6 bases from V and 6 bases from J, with 15 bases in between. Here the CDR3 reads CASSPQGRGQPQHF. DNA of the CDR3: TGTGCCAGCAGCCCTCAGGGGAGGGGTCAGCCCCAGCATTTT.

The sample holds one count of this clone. V and J are TRBV28 and TRBJ2-7; no reliable D call. Germline assignment: CDR1 MDHEN and CDR2 SYDVKM. The CDR3 extends over 13 amino acids. Trimming removed 6 bases at V and 3 bases at J, with 12 bases between. The CDR3 DNA is TGTGCCAGCAGAAAAAATGGGTTCTACGAGCAGTACTTC. This sequence encodes CASRKNGFYEQYF.

The chain recombines TRBV5-6 with TRBJ1-3; D ambiguous. Trimming shortened V by 1 base and J by 6 bases, and 2 bases separated the two germline ends. CDR3 size: 11 residues. CDR1 and CDR2 from the germline V gene are SGHDT and YYEEEE. CDR3 sequence: CASSLLNTIYF. In DNA form, the CDR3 reads TGTGCCAGCAGCTTGTTAAACACCATATATTTT.

This CDR3 is CASSYSEGVGYGYTF. The CDR3 region has the DNA TGTGCCAGCAGTTACTCGGAGGGCGTTGGCTATGGCTACACCTTC. The chain employs TRBV6-5 and TRBJ1-2; D ambiguous. Germline values: CDR1 MNHEY, CDR2 SVGAGI. The germline V and J ends were trimmed by 0 bases and 4 bases, with 12 bases remaining between them. The CDR3 is 15 amino acids.

This sequence joins TRBV19 and TRBJ1-1; D gene ambiguous. V lost 4 bases, J lost 6 bases, and 15 bases lay in between. Germline lookup yields CDR1 LNHDA and CDR2 SQIVND (reference sequence). The CDR3 has 14 residues. The chain's CDR3 is CASSRRGGFAEAFF. The CDR3, as DNA: TGTGCCAGTAGTAGGCGGGGAGGGTTCGCTGAAGCTTTCTTT.

This chain links TRBV6-5 with TRBJ2-1, with 10 positions matching TRBD1. Trimming cost V 9 bases and J 8 bases; bases outside gene matches: 4. Per germline, CDR1 MNHEY and CDR2 SVGAGI. This CDR3 is 12 amino acids long. The DNA of the CDR3 is TGTGCCAGTCGGGACAGGGGCCATGAGCAGTTCTTC. Translating gives CASRDRGHEQFF.

The chain employs TRBV6-1 and TRBJ2-7; 9 bases align to TRBD2. Losses at the gene ends were 0 bases for V and 2 bases for J; bases not matched to a gene: 2. The germline V gene has CDR1 MNHNS and CDR2 SASEGT. The length of the CDR3 is 15 residues. As DNA, the CDR3 is TGTGCCAGCAGTGAAGCCAGCGGGAGGCCCTACGAGCAGTACTTC. It yields the protein CASSEASGRPYEQYF.

The chain has TRBV18 and TRBJ1-5; possibly TRBD1 for D (6 bases). The CDR3 totals 18 residues. CDR1 is KGHSH and CDR2 is LQKENI in the germline V gene. Trimming pared 3 bases from V and 4 bases from J, leaving 22 bases between. The CDR3 spells CASSPLSVERGPNQPQHF. CDR3 coding DNA: TGTGCCAGCTCACCCCTTTCTGTAGAGCGGGGGCCTAATCAGCCCCAGCATTTT.

J is TRBJ2-3 and V is TRBV27; the match to TRBD2 covers 9 bases. CDR3 length: 14 amino acids. Trimming removed 5 bases from V and 3 bases from J; junction bases left unmatched: 3. Germline loops: CDR1 MNHEY, CDR2 SMNVEV (reference sequence). The CDR3 sequence is CASSRTSVTDTQYF. In DNA form, the CDR3 reads TGTGCCAGCAGTAGGACTAGCGTGACAGATACGCAGTATTTT.

This chain connects TRBV9 to TRBJ1-2; TRBD1 aligns across 7 bases. CDR3 length equals 15 residues. The V and J ends lost 0 bases and 3 bases, in that order; junction bases with no gene match: 5. In germline, CDR1 is SGDLS, CDR2 YYNGEE. The CDR3 DNA reads TGTGCCAGCAGCGTAGACAGGGGCGCTGACTATGGCTACACCTTC. Amino acid sequence: CASSVDRGADYGYTF.

The chain recombines TRBV28 with TRBJ1-4; 8 nucleotides match TRBD1. V dropped 4 bases and J dropped 4; count of bases not matched to a gene: 5. The CDR3 contains 15 residues. Germline CDR1 is MDHEN and CDR2 is SYDVKM. The CDR3 region is CASSSDRALNEKLFF. The CDR3 DNA follows: TGTGCCAGCAGTTCGGACAGGGCCCTTAATGAAAAACTGTTTTTT.

The chain carries TRBV27 and TRBJ1-5, with TRBD1 matching over 7 bases. V shed 0 bases, J shed 4 bases, and the junction held 6 bases outside the gene matches. Germline V lookup: CDR1 MNHEY, CDR2 SMNVEV (reference sequence). CDR3 length equals 16 residues. The CDR3 sequence is CASSLSRTGGNQPQHF. In DNA, the CDR3 is TGTGCCAGCAGTTTATCTCGGACAGGAGGAAATCAGCCCCAGCATTTT.

This chain's CDR3 is CAWSDEDTGDYNEQFF. CDR3 sequence (DNA): TGTGCCTGGAGTGACGAGGACACTGGAGACTACAATGAGCAGTTCTTC. The chain joins TRBV30 to TRBJ2-1; D is possibly TRBD1 (5 bases). Trimming took 1 base from V and 3 from J, leaving 16 bases between them. Germline V gene data show CDR1 as GTSNPN and CDR2 as SVGIG (reference sequence). The CDR3 loop spans 16 amino acids.

The rearrangement joins TRBV5-6 to TRBJ2-1, with no clear D. CDR1 is SGHDT, CDR2 YYEEEE, per germline. The CDR3 extends over 12 amino acids. V lost 3 bases, J lost 11 bases, and 12 bases lay in between. CDR3 sequence: CASSSLGVQQFF. The CDR3, as DNA: TGTGCCAGCAGCTCCCTAGGAGTTCAGCAGTTCTTC.

This chain uses TRBV10-2 with TRBJ2-7, with D maybe TRBD1 (6 bases). The CDR3 spans 13 residues. The germline V gene encodes CDR1 WSHSY and CDR2 SAAADI. Trimming removed 10 bases at V and 1 base at J, with 14 bases between. The CDR3 DNA sequence: TGCGCCATTAGGACAGACCTATCCTACGAGCAGTACTTC. It yields the protein CAIRTDLSYEQYF.